This T cell receptor (beta chain) was obtained from a study of blood T cell repertoires in COVID-19. Overall study: PBMCs, B-cell-depleted T cells, or T cells were the source of the cDNA or gDNA that made up the material.

Only in-frame clones appear in the TCRdb table, and some are missing; sequencing was by immunoSEQ multiplex PCR. The repertoire has approximately 380,000 clones, around 85% of them found once; the top ten carry more than 3%. The CDR3 is 16 residues long. Trimming took 2 bases from V and 3 from J, leaving 14 bases between them. The germline V gene encodes CDR1 LNHNV and CDR2 YYDKDF (reference sequence). This sequence joins TRBV15 and TRBJ1-5, with TRBD1 as a possible D gene (5 bases). Input material: peripheral blood. This clonotype originated in a young woman with acute or convalescent COVID-19. CDR3 DNA: TGTGCCACCAGCAGATCAGGGAGGGGAGACAATCAGCCCCAGCATTTT. It is translated as CATSRSGRGDNQPQHF.